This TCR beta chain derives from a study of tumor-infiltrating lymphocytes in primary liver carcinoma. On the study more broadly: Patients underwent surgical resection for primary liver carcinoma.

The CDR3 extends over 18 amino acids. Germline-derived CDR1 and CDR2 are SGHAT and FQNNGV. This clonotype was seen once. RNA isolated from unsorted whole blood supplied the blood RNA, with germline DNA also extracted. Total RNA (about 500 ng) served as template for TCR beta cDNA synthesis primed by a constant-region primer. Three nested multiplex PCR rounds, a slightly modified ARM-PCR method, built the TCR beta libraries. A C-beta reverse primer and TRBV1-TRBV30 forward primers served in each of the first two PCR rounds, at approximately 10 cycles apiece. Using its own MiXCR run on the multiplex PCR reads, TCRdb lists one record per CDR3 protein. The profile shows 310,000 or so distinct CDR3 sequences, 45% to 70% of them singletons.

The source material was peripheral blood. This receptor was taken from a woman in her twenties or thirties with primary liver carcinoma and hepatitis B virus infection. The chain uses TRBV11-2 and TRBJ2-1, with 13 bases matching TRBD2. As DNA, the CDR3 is TGTACCAACAGCCCACGGACTAGCGGGAGACTGGGCTACAATGAGCAGTTCTTC. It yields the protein CTNSPRTSGRLGYNEQFF.